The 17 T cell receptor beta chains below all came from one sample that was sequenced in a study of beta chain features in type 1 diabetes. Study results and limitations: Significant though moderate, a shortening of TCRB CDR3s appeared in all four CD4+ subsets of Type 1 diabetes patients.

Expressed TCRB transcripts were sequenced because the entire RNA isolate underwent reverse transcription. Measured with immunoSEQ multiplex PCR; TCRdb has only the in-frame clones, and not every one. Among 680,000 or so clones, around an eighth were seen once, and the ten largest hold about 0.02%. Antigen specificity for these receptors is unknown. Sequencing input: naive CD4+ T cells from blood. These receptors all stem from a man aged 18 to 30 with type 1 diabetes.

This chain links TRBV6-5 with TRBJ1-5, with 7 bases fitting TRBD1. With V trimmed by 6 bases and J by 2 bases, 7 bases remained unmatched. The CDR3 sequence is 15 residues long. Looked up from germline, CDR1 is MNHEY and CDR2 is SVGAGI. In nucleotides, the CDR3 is TGTGCCAGCAGCTCAACTCAGGGGGGCAATCAGCCCCAGCATTTT. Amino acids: CASSSTQGGNQPQHF.

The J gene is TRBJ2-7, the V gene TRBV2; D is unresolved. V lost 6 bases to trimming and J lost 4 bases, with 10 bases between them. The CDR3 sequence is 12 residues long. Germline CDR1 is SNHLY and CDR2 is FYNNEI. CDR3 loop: CASSPRKYEQYF. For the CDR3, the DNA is TGTGCCAGCAGCCCCCGCAAGTACGAGCAGTACTTC.

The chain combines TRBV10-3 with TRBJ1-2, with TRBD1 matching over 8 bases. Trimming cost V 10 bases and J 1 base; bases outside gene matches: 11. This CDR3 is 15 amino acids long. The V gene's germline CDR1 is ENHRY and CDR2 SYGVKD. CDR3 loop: CATSGQALHNYGYTF. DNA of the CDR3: TGTGCCACTTCGGGACAGGCTCTTCATAACTATGGCTACACCTTC.

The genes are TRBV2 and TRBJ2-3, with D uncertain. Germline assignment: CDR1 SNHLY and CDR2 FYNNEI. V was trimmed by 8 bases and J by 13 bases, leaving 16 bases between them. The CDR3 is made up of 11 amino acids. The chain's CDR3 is CASGTSYTEYF. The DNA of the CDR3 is TGTGCCAGCGGAACTTCTTATACAGAGTATTTT.

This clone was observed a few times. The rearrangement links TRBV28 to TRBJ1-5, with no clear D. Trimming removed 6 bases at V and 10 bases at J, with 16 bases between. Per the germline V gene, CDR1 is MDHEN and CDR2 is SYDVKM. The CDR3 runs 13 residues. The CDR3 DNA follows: TGTGCCAGCAGGGCCCACGGTGAGGATCCCCAGCATTTT. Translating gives CASRAHGEDPQHF.

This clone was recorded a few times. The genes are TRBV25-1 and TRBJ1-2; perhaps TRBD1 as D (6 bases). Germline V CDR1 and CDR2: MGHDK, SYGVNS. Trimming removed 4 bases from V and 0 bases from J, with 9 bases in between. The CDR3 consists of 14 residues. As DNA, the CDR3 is TGTGCCAGCAGTGGGACAGCAACTAACTATGGCTACACCTTC. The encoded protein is CASSGTATNYGYTF.

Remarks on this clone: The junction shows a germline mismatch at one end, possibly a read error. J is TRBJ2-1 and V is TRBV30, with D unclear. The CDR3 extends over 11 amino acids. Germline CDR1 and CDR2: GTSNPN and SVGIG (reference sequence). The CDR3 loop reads CAWSVLRNRIF. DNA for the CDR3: TGTGCCTGGAGTGTATTGCGAAACCGAATCTTC.

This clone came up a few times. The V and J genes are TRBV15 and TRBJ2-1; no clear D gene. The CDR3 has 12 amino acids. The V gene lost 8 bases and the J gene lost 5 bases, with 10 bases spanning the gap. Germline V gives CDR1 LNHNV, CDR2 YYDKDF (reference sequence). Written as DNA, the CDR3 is TGTGCCACCGGTTTGGCTAACAATGAGCAGTTCTTC. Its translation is CATGLANNEQFF.

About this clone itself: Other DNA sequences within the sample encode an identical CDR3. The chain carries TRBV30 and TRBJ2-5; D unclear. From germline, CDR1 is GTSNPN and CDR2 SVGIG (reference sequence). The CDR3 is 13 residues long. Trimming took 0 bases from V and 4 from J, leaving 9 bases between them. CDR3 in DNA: TGTGCCTGGAGTGTAGGGTTCCGAGAGACCCAGTACTTC. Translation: CAWSVGFRETQYF.

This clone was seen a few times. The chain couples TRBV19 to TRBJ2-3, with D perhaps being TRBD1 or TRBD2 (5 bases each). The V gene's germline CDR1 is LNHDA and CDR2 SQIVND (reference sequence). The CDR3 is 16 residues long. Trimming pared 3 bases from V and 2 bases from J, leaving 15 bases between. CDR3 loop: CASSIVLGTVTDTQYF. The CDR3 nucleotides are TGTGCCAGTAGTATTGTACTTGGGACCGTCACAGATACGCAGTATTTT.

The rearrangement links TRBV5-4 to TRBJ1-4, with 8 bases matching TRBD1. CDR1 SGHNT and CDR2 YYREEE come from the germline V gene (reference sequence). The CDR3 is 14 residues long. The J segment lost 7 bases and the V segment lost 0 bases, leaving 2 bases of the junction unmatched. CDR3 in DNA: TGTGCCAGCAGCTTGGAACAGGGGGGTGAAAAACTGTTTTTT. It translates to CASSLEQGGEKLFF.

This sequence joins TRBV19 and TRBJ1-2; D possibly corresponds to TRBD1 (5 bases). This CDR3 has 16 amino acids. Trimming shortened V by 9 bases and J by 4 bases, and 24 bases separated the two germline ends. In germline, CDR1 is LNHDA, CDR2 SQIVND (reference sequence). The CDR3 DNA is TGTGCCAGCACCCTACCCCAGGGCTTTGCCTCCTATGGCTACACCTTC. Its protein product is CASTLPQGFASYGYTF.

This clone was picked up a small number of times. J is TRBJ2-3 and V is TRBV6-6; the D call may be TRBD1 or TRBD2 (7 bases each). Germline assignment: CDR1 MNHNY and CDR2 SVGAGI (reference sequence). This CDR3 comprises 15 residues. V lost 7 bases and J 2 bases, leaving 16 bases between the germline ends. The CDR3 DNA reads TGTGCCAGCACCAGGGGGGGCGTGTTCACAGATACGCAGTATTTT. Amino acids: CASTRGGVFTDTQYF.

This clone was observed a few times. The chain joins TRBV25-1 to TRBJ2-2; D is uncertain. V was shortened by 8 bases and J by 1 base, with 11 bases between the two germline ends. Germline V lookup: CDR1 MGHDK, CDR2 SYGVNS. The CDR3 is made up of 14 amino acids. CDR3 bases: TGTGCCAGCCATAACCCCCTGAACACCGGGGAGCTGTTTTTT. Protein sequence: CASHNPLNTGELFF.

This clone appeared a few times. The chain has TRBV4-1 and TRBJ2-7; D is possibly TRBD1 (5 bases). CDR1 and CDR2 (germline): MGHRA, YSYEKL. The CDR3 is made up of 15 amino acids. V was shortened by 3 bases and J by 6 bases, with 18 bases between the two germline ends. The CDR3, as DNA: TGCGCCAGCAGCCAGAAAGGCCAGGGATCGGGCGAGCAGTACTTC. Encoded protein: CASSQKGQGSGEQYF.

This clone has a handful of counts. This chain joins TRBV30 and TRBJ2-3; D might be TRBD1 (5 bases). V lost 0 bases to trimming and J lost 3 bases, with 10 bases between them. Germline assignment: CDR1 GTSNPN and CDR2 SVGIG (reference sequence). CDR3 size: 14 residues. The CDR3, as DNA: TGTGCCTGGAGTGTGGGCCAGGGAACAGATACGCAGTATTTT. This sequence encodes CAWSVGQGTDTQYF.

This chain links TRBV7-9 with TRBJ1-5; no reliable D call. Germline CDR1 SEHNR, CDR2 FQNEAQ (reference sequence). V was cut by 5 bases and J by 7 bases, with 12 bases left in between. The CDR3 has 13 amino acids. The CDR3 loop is CASSPRTGQPQHF. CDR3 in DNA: TGTGCCAGCAGCCCTCGGACCGGGCAGCCCCAGCATTTT.